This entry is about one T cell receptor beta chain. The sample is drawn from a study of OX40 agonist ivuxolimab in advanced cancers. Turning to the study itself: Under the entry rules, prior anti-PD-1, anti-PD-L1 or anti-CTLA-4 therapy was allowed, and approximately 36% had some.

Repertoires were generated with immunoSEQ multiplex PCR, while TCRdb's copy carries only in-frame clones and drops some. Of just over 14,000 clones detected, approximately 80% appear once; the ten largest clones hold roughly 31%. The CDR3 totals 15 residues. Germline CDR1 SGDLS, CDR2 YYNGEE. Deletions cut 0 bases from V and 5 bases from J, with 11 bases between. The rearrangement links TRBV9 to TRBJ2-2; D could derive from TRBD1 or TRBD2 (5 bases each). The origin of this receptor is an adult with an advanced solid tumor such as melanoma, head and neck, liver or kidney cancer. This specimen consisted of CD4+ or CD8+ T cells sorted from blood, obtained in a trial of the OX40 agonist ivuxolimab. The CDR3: CASSVGGVGTGELFF. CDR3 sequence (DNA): TGTGCCAGCAGCGTAGGAGGGGTTGGGACCGGGGAGCTGTTTTTT.